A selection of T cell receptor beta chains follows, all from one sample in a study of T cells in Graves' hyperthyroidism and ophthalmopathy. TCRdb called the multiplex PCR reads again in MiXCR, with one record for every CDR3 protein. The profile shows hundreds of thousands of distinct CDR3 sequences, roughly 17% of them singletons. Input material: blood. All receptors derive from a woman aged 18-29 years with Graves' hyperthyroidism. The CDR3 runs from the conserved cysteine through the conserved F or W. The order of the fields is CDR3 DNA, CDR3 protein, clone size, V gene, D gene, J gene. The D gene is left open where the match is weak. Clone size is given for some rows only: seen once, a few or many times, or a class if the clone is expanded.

CDR3 DNA: TGTGCCAGCAGCTTACTCCGGACCAGGGACCGAGAGACCCAGTACTTC; CDR3 protein: CASSLLRTRDRETQYF; clone size: many; V gene: TRBV7-2; D gene: NA; J gene: TRBJ2-5
CDR3 DNA: TGTGCCACCAGGGGCCCCCAGGGGACCCAGTACTTC; CDR3 protein: CATRGPQGTQYF; clone size: few; V gene: TRBV24-1; D gene: NA; J gene: TRBJ2-5
CDR3 DNA: TGTGCCAGTAGTATCGGACAGCTCGGTGAGCAGTTCTTC; CDR3 protein: CASSIGQLGEQFF; clone size: NA; V gene: TRBV19; D gene: NA; J gene: TRBJ2-1
CDR3 DNA: TGTGCCAGCAGCTTCCCGGGGAGACAGGGGGCCTACGAGCAGTACTTC; CDR3 protein: CASSFPGRQGAYEQYF; clone size: many; V gene: TRBV11-1; D gene: TRBD1; J gene: TRBJ2-7
CDR3 DNA: TGTGCCAGCAGTCCCGGGAACCCGGCCTATAGCAATCAGCCCCAGCATTTT; CDR3 protein: CASSPGNPAYSNQPQHF; clone size: NA; V gene: TRBV6-1; D gene: NA; J gene: TRBJ1-5
CDR3 DNA: TGTGCCAGCAGTTTCCCATCGACAGGGGGCTTTGCAGATACGCAGTATTTT; CDR3 protein: CASSFPSTGGFADTQYF; clone size: few; V gene: TRBV6-1; D gene: TRBD1; J gene: TRBJ2-3
CDR3 DNA: TGCGCCAGCAGCTTGGCTAGAAATGAGCAGTTCTTC; CDR3 protein: CASSLARNEQFF; clone size: NA; V gene: TRBV5-1; D gene: NA; J gene: TRBJ2-1
CDR3 DNA: TGCGCCAGATCGACGTGGACACCAAGTCCGTATTTT; CDR3 protein: CARSTWTPSPYF; clone size: many; V gene: TRBV5-1; D gene: NA; J gene: TRBJ2-3
CDR3 DNA: TGCGCCAGCAGCTTGCTGGGACAAATAACAGATACGCAGTATTTT; CDR3 protein: CASSLLGQITDTQYF; clone size: many; V gene: TRBV5-1; D gene: NA; J gene: TRBJ2-3
CDR3 DNA: TGTGCCAGCAGTTCACAGGGGGCTTGGGGCTACACCTTC; CDR3 protein: CASSSQGAWGYTF; clone size: NA; V gene: TRBV2; D gene: TRBD1; J gene: TRBJ1-2
CDR3 DNA: TGTGCCAGCAGCTTAGCGGGAGGGGCCTACGATGAGCAGTTCTTC; CDR3 protein: CASSLAGGAYDEQFF; clone size: many; V gene: TRBV7-9; D gene: TRBD2; J gene: TRBJ2-1
CDR3 DNA: TGCAGTGCTAGAATCCGGACGGTAGGCTACGAGCAGTACTTC; CDR3 protein: CSARIRTVGYEQYF; clone size: many; V gene: TRBV20-1; D gene: NA; J gene: TRBJ2-7
CDR3 DNA: TGCAGCGCTAGAGAGTCCTACAGGGTGTTTAACGAAAAACTGTTTTTT; CDR3 protein: CSARESYRVFNEKLFF; clone size: NA; V gene: TRBV20-1; D gene: NA; J gene: TRBJ1-4
CDR3 DNA: TGCGCCAGCAGCCAAGAACCCGGGACAGCCTACGAGCAGTACTTC; CDR3 protein: CASSQEPGTAYEQYF; clone size: NA; V gene: TRBV4-1; D gene: TRBD1; J gene: TRBJ2-7
CDR3 DNA: TGCAGTGCTAGAGGCGGACAGGGAAGCTGGGCCTTCTATGGCTACACCTTC; CDR3 protein: CSARGGQGSWAFYGYTF; clone size: NA; V gene: TRBV20-1; D gene: TRBD1; J gene: TRBJ1-2
CDR3 DNA: TGTGCCAGCAGTTCTATCCGAGGGAGGGAGACCCAGTACTTC; CDR3 protein: CASSSIRGRETQYF; clone size: many; V gene: TRBV12-3/TRBV12-4; D gene: NA; J gene: TRBJ2-5
CDR3 DNA: TGCGCCAGCAGCTTGGAGGACAGGGGTTGGAATGAGCAGTTCTTC; CDR3 protein: CASSLEDRGWNEQFF; clone size: many; V gene: TRBV5-1; D gene: TRBD1; J gene: TRBJ2-1
CDR3 DNA: TGTGCCAGCAGTCTCCAACTGGGCGGGCGCTCCACAGATACGCAGTATTTT; CDR3 protein: CASSLQLGGRSTDTQYF; clone size: NA; V gene: TRBV12-3/TRBV12-4; D gene: NA; J gene: TRBJ2-3
CDR3 DNA: TGTGCCAGTAGTATTGACAGGGGCTCCTACAATGAGCAGTTCTTC; CDR3 protein: CASSIDRGSYNEQFF; clone size: few; V gene: TRBV19; D gene: TRBD1; J gene: TRBJ2-1
CDR3 DNA: TGTGCCAGCGCCGCCTACTCTGGAAACACCATATATTTT; CDR3 protein: CASAAYSGNTIYF; clone size: NA; V gene: TRBV2; D gene: NA; J gene: TRBJ1-3
CDR3 DNA: TGTGCCAGCAGCTTAGAGGGCCTACCAGTGTCCCGTAGCAATCAGCCCCAGCATTTT; CDR3 protein: CASSLEGLPVSRSNQPQHF; clone size: NA; V gene: TRBV7-2; D gene: NA; J gene: TRBJ1-5
CDR3 DNA: TGTGCCAGCAGCTTAGGGACAGGGGCGGCTAGAGAGACCCAGTACTTC; CDR3 protein: CASSLGTGAARETQYF; clone size: NA; V gene: TRBV11-2; D gene: TRBD1; J gene: TRBJ2-5
CDR3 DNA: TGTGCCAGCAGTCAGACGCAAGTAAGCACAGATACGCAGTATTTT; CDR3 protein: CASSQTQVSTDTQYF; clone size: NA; V gene: TRBV12-3/TRBV12-4; D gene: NA; J gene: TRBJ2-3
CDR3 DNA: TGTGCCAGCAGCGGAAGTCCGGGACAGGGGTCGCACTATGGCTACACCTTC; CDR3 protein: CASSGSPGQGSHYGYTF; clone size: few; V gene: TRBV9; D gene: TRBD1; J gene: TRBJ1-2
CDR3 DNA: TGTGCCAGCTCGGGACTAGCGGGAGAAAGAGATACGCAGTATTTT; CDR3 protein: CASSGLAGERDTQYF; clone size: few; V gene: TRBV18; D gene: TRBD2; J gene: TRBJ2-3
CDR3 DNA: TGTGCCAGCAGTCCTACAGTTGCAAGTGAAGCTTTCTTT; CDR3 protein: CASSPTVASEAFF; clone size: NA; V gene: TRBV6-1; D gene: NA; J gene: TRBJ1-1
CDR3 DNA: TGTGCCACCAGTGATTCAGCGGGGGGAGGGTACAATGAGCAGTTCTTC; CDR3 protein: CATSDSAGGGYNEQFF; clone size: many; V gene: TRBV24-1; D gene: TRBD2; J gene: TRBJ2-1
CDR3 DNA: TGCGCCAGCAGTACCGGGACTAGCGGCTACAATGAGCAGTTCTTC; CDR3 protein: CASSTGTSGYNEQFF; clone size: many; V gene: TRBV28; D gene: TRBD2; J gene: TRBJ2-1
CDR3 DNA: TGTGCCATCAGGCCATCACTAGCGGGGAGCTCCTACGAGCAGTACTTC; CDR3 protein: CAIRPSLAGSSYEQYF; clone size: many; V gene: TRBV10-3; D gene: TRBD2; J gene: TRBJ2-7
CDR3 DNA: TGTGCCAGCAGCCCGAGACTGGCAAGCTCCTACGAGCAGTACTTC; CDR3 protein: CASSPRLASSYEQYF; clone size: NA; V gene: TRBV7-6; D gene: NA; J gene: TRBJ2-7
CDR3 DNA: TGCAGTGCTAGAGATCTGGAGGGAAACACCGGGGAGCTGTTTTTT; CDR3 protein: CSARDLEGNTGELFF; clone size: many; V gene: TRBV20-1; D gene: NA; J gene: TRBJ2-2
CDR3 DNA: TGTGCCAGCAGTTCACACACAACCTACAATGAGCAGTTCTTC; CDR3 protein: CASSSHTTYNEQFF; clone size: NA; V gene: TRBV12-3/TRBV12-4; D gene: NA; J gene: TRBJ2-1
CDR3 DNA: TGTGCCTGGACACACCGTGAGGCTGAAGCTTTCTTT; CDR3 protein: CAWTHREAEAFF; clone size: NA; V gene: TRBV30; D gene: NA; J gene: TRBJ1-1
CDR3 DNA: TGTGCCAGCAGTTTAGCCTCCATCGCCAAAAACATTCAGTACTTC; CDR3 protein: CASSLASIAKNIQYF; clone size: many; V gene: TRBV12-3/TRBV12-4; D gene: NA; J gene: TRBJ2-4
CDR3 DNA: TGTGCCAGCAGCACATCGCTCAGCTATGGCTACACCTTC; CDR3 protein: CASSTSLSYGYTF; clone size: NA; V gene: TRBV6-1; D gene: NA; J gene: TRBJ1-2
CDR3 DNA: TGTGCCAGTAAAACGACTAGCGGGGGCCTCACAGATACGCAGTATTTT; CDR3 protein: CASKTTSGGLTDTQYF; clone size: many; V gene: TRBV19; D gene: TRBD2; J gene: TRBJ2-3
CDR3 DNA: TGTGCCAGCTCACCACTGTACAGCCAATCCACCATCCAAGAGACCCAGTACTTC; CDR3 protein: CASSPLYSQSTIQETQYF; clone size: NA; V gene: TRBV18; D gene: NA; J gene: TRBJ2-5
CDR3 DNA: TGTGCCAGCCGACCCCCCGGGGGGGCCTCCGGGGAGCTGTTTTTT; CDR3 protein: CASRPPGGASGELFF; clone size: NA; V gene: TRBV12-3/TRBV12-4; D gene: TRBD2; J gene: TRBJ2-2
CDR3 DNA: TGTGCCAGCAGTTACTCAGGGCGGAACTACGAGCAGTACTTC; CDR3 protein: CASSYSGRNYEQYF; clone size: NA; V gene: TRBV6-6; D gene: NA; J gene: TRBJ2-7
CDR3 DNA: TGCAGTGCTAGAGTAGGGACAGATTTCTACGAGCAGTTCTTC; CDR3 protein: CSARVGTDFYEQFF; clone size: NA; V gene: TRBV20-1; D gene: TRBD1; J gene: TRBJ2-1
CDR3 DNA: TGTGCCAGCAGCCCCGACATGAGACCCTACGAGCAGTACTTC; CDR3 protein: CASSPDMRPYEQYF; clone size: many; V gene: TRBV28; D gene: NA; J gene: TRBJ2-7
CDR3 DNA: TGTGCCAGCAGCGACCTGGGGAGGGGCACAGATACGCAGTATTTT; CDR3 protein: CASSDLGRGTDTQYF; clone size: many; V gene: TRBV7-2; D gene: TRBD2; J gene: TRBJ2-3
CDR3 DNA: TGCAGTGCTAGAGATCTGGGGCAGGGGGCGATTTGGGATACGCAGTATTTT; CDR3 protein: CSARDLGQGAIWDTQYF; clone size: few; V gene: TRBV20-1; D gene: TRBD1; J gene: TRBJ2-3
CDR3 DNA: TGTGCCAGCAGTACAGGGAACACTGGAAACACCATATATTTT; CDR3 protein: CASSTGNTGNTIYF; clone size: few; V gene: TRBV12-3/TRBV12-4; D gene: NA; J gene: TRBJ1-3
CDR3 DNA: TGTGCCAGCAGTTTTGGAGGGGGGAACTATCAGCCCCAGCATTTT; CDR3 protein: CASSFGGGNYQPQHF; clone size: many; V gene: TRBV28; D gene: NA; J gene: TRBJ1-5
CDR3 DNA: TGTGCCAGCAGCTTAGACAGGTCCAAAAACATTCAGTACTTC; CDR3 protein: CASSLDRSKNIQYF; clone size: NA; V gene: TRBV11-1; D gene: NA; J gene: TRBJ2-4
CDR3 DNA: TGTGCCAGCAGTTACGGCGGACAGGGGGCGATGCCCCAGCATTTT; CDR3 protein: CASSYGGQGAMPQHF; clone size: once; V gene: TRBV6-2/TRBV6-3; D gene: TRBD1; J gene: TRBJ1-5
CDR3 DNA: TGTGCCATCAGGCCCTGGGACCGGGACACCGGGGAGCTGTTTTTT; CDR3 protein: CAIRPWDRDTGELFF; clone size: few; V gene: TRBV10-3; D gene: NA; J gene: TRBJ2-2
CDR3 DNA: TGTGCCAGCACTCAAGGTGGGGGGGCCTTCGATGAGCAGTTCTTC; CDR3 protein: CASTQGGGAFDEQFF; clone size: many; V gene: TRBV6-2/TRBV6-3; D gene: NA; J gene: TRBJ2-1
CDR3 DNA: TGTGCCAGCAGTCGCACCCGAGAGCGAAGGGCGAACACCGGGGAGCTGTTTTTT; CDR3 protein: CASSRTRERRANTGELFF; clone size: NA; V gene: TRBV6-2/TRBV6-3; D gene: NA; J gene: TRBJ2-2
CDR3 DNA: TGTGCCAGCAGCCGCAGGGTAGTCGGGGAGCTGTTTTTT; CDR3 protein: CASSRRVVGELFF; clone size: few; V gene: TRBV7-9; D gene: NA; J gene: TRBJ2-2
CDR3 DNA: TGTGCCAGCAGTTCGGGACAGCCACCCTACGAGCAGTACTTC; CDR3 protein: CASSSGQPPYEQYF; clone size: NA; V gene: TRBV28; D gene: TRBD1; J gene: TRBJ2-7
CDR3 DNA: TGTGCCAGCAAAATGGATAGCAATCAGCCCCAGCATTTT; CDR3 protein: CASKMDSNQPQHF; clone size: NA; V gene: TRBV11-2; D gene: NA; J gene: TRBJ1-5
CDR3 DNA: TGTGCCAGCAGCCCCCGGGACAGGGAACGCGCCGGGGAGCTGTTTTTT; CDR3 protein: CASSPRDRERAGELFF; clone size: NA; V gene: TRBV7-9; D gene: TRBD1; J gene: TRBJ2-2
CDR3 DNA: TGTGCCAGCAGCCCAAGACGGCTCTATGGCTACACCTTC; CDR3 protein: CASSPRRLYGYTF; clone size: many; V gene: TRBV7-2; D gene: NA; J gene: TRBJ1-2